Below, 5 T cell receptor beta chains from the same sample are listed, as sequenced in a study of long-term antiretroviral therapy in people with HIV. Sequencing used immunoSEQ v3.0 at survey level. The assay was immunoSEQ multiplex PCR, and TCRdb's table has in-frame clones only and misses some. Of over 30,000 clones listed, 60% to 85% were seen once; the top ten hold roughly 7.1%. Specimen: unsorted PBMCs, collected 2 years after starting antiretroviral therapy. Receptors originate from a woman aged 50 to 60 with HIV.

The V and J genes are TRBV5-1 and TRBJ2-2; D is undetermined. CDR3 length equals 12 residues. The germline V gene encodes CDR1 SGHRS and CDR2 YFSETQ. Trimming removed 4 bases from V and 2 bases from J, with 3 bases in between. The CDR3 region is CASSQNTGELFF. CDR3 bases: TGCGCCAGCAGCCAAAACACCGGGGAGCTGTTTTTT.

The CDR3, as DNA: TGTGCCAGCAGCGTAGTCGGCGGGGAGCTGTTTTTT. Protein: CASSVVGGELFF. The chain combines TRBV9 with TRBJ2-2; D call uncertain. CDR3 size: 12 residues. V was pared by 0 bases and J by 7 bases, with 4 bases between. The V gene's germline CDR1 is SGDLS and CDR2 YYNGEE.

The CDR3 DNA sequence: TGTGCCAGTAGTATGGGGGTGTTGAACTATGGCTACACCTTC. Translated: CASSMGVLNYGYTF. The J gene is TRBJ1-2, the V gene TRBV19; TRBD1 might be the D (5 bases). The CDR3 has 14 residues. Per the germline V gene, CDR1 is LNHDA and CDR2 is SQIVND (reference sequence). V lost 3 bases and J lost 2, with 10 bases in between. Supplemented by reference TRBV19 and TRBJ1-2, the full variable domain reads DGGITQSPKYLFRKEGQNVTLSCEQNLNHDAMYWYRQDPGQGLRLIYYSQIVNDFQKGDIAEGYSVSREKKESFPLTVTSAQKNPTAFYLCASSMGVLNYGYTFGSGTRLTVV.

This rearrangement joins TRBV19 to TRBJ1-1; possible D gene TRBD1, 5 bases. This CDR3 has 14 amino acids. V was pared by 5 bases and J by 4 bases, with 14 bases between. From germline, CDR1 is LNHDA and CDR2 SQIVND (reference sequence). This chain's CDR3 is CASSRGPGGTEAFF. CDR3 bases: TGTGCCAGTAGTCGTGGACCCGGGGGCACTGAAGCTTTCTTT.

The gene calls are TRBV5-8 and TRBJ2-7, with D possibly called TRBD1 or TRBD2 (6 bases each). V lost 0 bases, J lost 8 bases, and 21 bases lay in between. Germline values: CDR1 SGHTS, CDR2 YDEGEE. The CDR3 spans 16 residues. CDR3 protein: CASSLEGGNRLKKQYF. DNA of the CDR3: TGTGCCAGCAGCTTGGAGGGGGGAAATAGGCTGAAAAAGCAGTACTTC.